The 20 T cell receptor beta chains in this list originate from one sample, sequenced in a study of patients and donors after allogeneic stem cell transplantation (dated by TCRdb to 2019 to 2021). The library relied on RT-PCR. Sequencing relied on a NextSeq 550. TCRdb reprocessing: public reads trimmed at Q25 with fastp, clones called with MiXCR, in-frame beta chains kept. Each entry merges the rows of one CDR3 protein and shows their most common DNA and genes. Counted in this sample were about a million distinct CDR3 sequences; 15% to 20% of them appeared once. The top ten constitute 5% to 6.5% of the sample. Specimen: blood, either unsorted or a sorted T cell fraction (not recorded which). These TCRs come from a human donor who was either an allogeneic HSCT recipient or a stem cell or donor lymphocyte infusion donor (not recorded which). It is not recorded whose cells these are; they may come from a transplant donor.

The J gene is TRBJ1-3, the V gene TRBV11-2; D not certain. Per germline, CDR1 SGHAT and CDR2 FQNNGV. Trimming shortened V by 5 bases and J by 0 bases, and 23 bases separated the two germline ends. This CDR3 is built from 19 residues. CDR3 bases: TGTGCCAGCAGCCCCCGTTTAGGAGTCCAACTTAGCTCTGGAAACACCATATATTTT. Encoded protein: CASSPRLGVQLSSGNTIYF.

This clonotype was found a few times. The rearrangement joins TRBV5-1 to TRBJ1-4, with a weak D call TRBD1 (6 bases). The CDR3 totals 15 residues. The ends were cut back, 5 bases at V and 4 bases at J, with 15 bases in the middle. The V gene's germline CDR1 is SGHRS and CDR2 YFSETQ. The CDR3 bases are TGCGCCAGCAGTCTCAGGGGTTCTGGTAATGAAAAACTGTTTTTT. Its translation: CASSLRGSGNEKLFF.

In its sample, this clonotype was seen many times. The chain is built from TRBV12-3 or TRBV12-4 and TRBJ1-6; 9 bases align to TRBD1. This CDR3 has 16 residues. Trimming at V came to 5 bases and at J to 4 bases, leaving 6 bases not matched to a gene. The CDR3 here is CASSPGTGLYNSPLHF. DNA for the CDR3: TGTGCCAGCAGTCCCGGGACAGGGTTATATAATTCACCCCTCCACTTT.

The chain combines TRBV7-2 with TRBJ1-2; a possible D gene is TRBD1 (5 bases). The V and J ends lost 4 bases and 3 bases respectively, with 9 bases between them. This CDR3 spans 13 amino acids. The V gene's germline CDR1 is SGHTA and CDR2 FQGNSA. The CDR3 coding sequence is TGTGCCAGCAGCTCCAGGGCCTACTATGGCTACACCTTC. This sequence encodes CASSSRAYYGYTF. The complete variable domain, with remaining parts taken from reference TRBV7-2 and TRBJ1-2, reads GAGVSQSPSNKVTEKGKDVELRCDPISGHTALYWYRQSLGQGLEFLIYFQGNSAPDKSGLPSDRFSAERTGGSVSTLTIQRTQQEDSAVYLCASSSRAYYGYTFGSGTRLTVV.

This clonotype was counted many times. The chain couples TRBV20-1 to TRBJ2-1, with TRBD2 identical over 7 bases. The CDR3 totals 12 residues. The germline gives CDR1 DFQATT, CDR2 SNEGSKA (reference sequence). V was clipped by 0 bases and J by 7 bases; unmatched bases: 0. The CDR3 spells CSARDGGNEQFF. The CDR3 DNA follows: TGCAGTGCTAGAGACGGGGGGAATGAGCAGTTCTTC.

The chain recombines TRBV20-1 with TRBJ1-1, with D tentatively TRBD1 (6 bases). CDR1 DFQATT and CDR2 SNEGSKA come from the germline V gene (reference sequence). Trimming took 4 bases from V and 0 from J, leaving 12 bases between them. The CDR3 covers 14 residues. In DNA, the CDR3 is TGCAGTGCTAAAGTGGACAGTCTGAACACTGAAGCTTTCTTT. This translates into CSAKVDSLNTEAFF.

This clonotype appeared a few times. This rearrangement joins TRBV20-1 to TRBJ2-7; 11 bases are a match to TRBD1. Trimming cost V 0 bases and J 2 bases; bases outside gene matches: 15. Germline V CDR1 and CDR2: DFQATT, SNEGSKA (reference sequence). The CDR3 covers 19 residues. The CDR3 nucleotides are TGCAGTGCTAGAGATCCCGGGACAGGGGGTTTTGCTCCGACCTACGAGCAGTACTTC. Translation: CSARDPGTGGFAPTYEQYF.

This clonotype was counted once. The rearrangement joins TRBV3-1 to TRBJ2-5; 13 bases align to TRBD2. V shed 0 bases, J shed 5 bases, and the junction held 6 bases outside the gene matches. The CDR3 is 17 residues long. Looked up from germline, CDR1 is LGHDT and CDR2 is YNNKEL (reference sequence). The CDR3 is CASSQELAGGLLETQYF. DNA for the CDR3: TGTGCCAGCAGCCAAGAACTAGCGGGGGGGCTGTTGGAGACCCAGTACTTC.

This clonotype was counted only a few times. The chain uses TRBV27 and TRBJ2-1, with 9 bases fitting TRBD1. V was clipped by 5 bases and J by 5 bases; unmatched bases: 4. Germline CDR1 is MNHEY and CDR2 is SMNVEV (reference sequence). The length of the CDR3 is 14 residues. This CDR3 is CASSGTGWNNEQFF. The DNA of the CDR3 is TGTGCCAGCAGTGGGACAGGGTGGAACAATGAGCAGTTCTTC.

This sequence joins TRBV5-1 and TRBJ1-2; D is ambiguous. V was pared by 4 bases and J by 5 bases, with 12 bases between. The CDR3 sequence is 13 residues long. Germline loops: CDR1 SGHRS, CDR2 YFSETQ. DNA of the CDR3: TGCGCCAGCAGCCCGGTGGAGGGTTATGGCTACACCTTC. Protein: CASSPVEGYGYTF.

This clonotype came up a few times. The rearrangement links TRBV7-3 to TRBJ1-1, with 9 bases matching TRBD1. The trim removed 6 bases at V and 1 base at J, leaving 6 bases unmatched. The germline gives CDR1 SGHTA, CDR2 FQGTGA. The CDR3 runs to 15 residues. This chain's CDR3 is CASRWGQGWNTEAFF. The DNA for the CDR3 is TGTGCCAGCAGGTGGGGACAGGGATGGAACACTGAAGCTTTCTTT. Together with reference TRBV7-3 and TRBJ1-1, the CDR3 gives the full variable domain: GAGVSQTPSNKVTEKGKYVELRCDPISGHTALYWYRQSLGQGPEFLIYFQGTGAADDSGLPNDRFFAVRPEGSVSTLKIQRTERGDSAVYLCASRWGQGWNTEAFFGQGTRLTVV.

Only one count was recorded for this clonotype. This chain links TRBV7-3 with TRBJ2-1, with D possibly TRBD1 on 5 matching bases. The CDR3 spans 16 residues. The V gene's germline CDR1 is SGHTA and CDR2 FQGTGA. Trimming stripped 5 bases from V and 2 bases from J, with 16 bases between. CDR3 bases: TGTGCCAGCAGCCCAACTAACCTAGGGGCCTACAATGAGCAGTTCTTC. Encoded protein: CASSPTNLGAYNEQFF.

This clonotype was picked up a small number of times. The CDR3 nucleotides read TGTGCCATCATGGAGGGGGGCATCTCCTACAATGAGCAGTTCTTC. It yields the protein CAIMEGGISYNEQFF. The V gene is TRBV10-3, the J gene TRBJ2-1; perhaps D is TRBD1 or TRBD2 (6 bases each). Looked up from germline, CDR1 is ENHRY and CDR2 is SYGVKD. CDR3 length equals 15 residues. V lost 7 bases to trimming and J lost 0 bases, with 13 bases between them.

V and J are TRBV7-9 and TRBJ2-5; D is undetermined. This CDR3 has 13 amino acids. The V end was cut by 5 bases, the J end by 5 bases, with 12 bases between. Germline-derived CDR1 and CDR2 are SEHNR and FQNEAQ (reference sequence). The CDR3 region is CASSASRGETQYF. The CDR3 DNA is TGTGCCAGCAGCGCTTCAAGAGGCGAGACCCAGTACTTC.

The rearrangement links TRBV12-3 or TRBV12-4 to TRBJ2-1; D is possibly TRBD1 (5 bases). The length of the CDR3 is 15 residues. The V end was cut by 3 bases, the J end by 6 bases, with 15 bases between. The chain's CDR3 is CASSFRVQGLNEQFF. The CDR3 DNA is TGTGCCAGCAGTTTCCGGGTCCAGGGCCTCAATGAGCAGTTCTTC.

This clonotype was seen at least ten times. This rearrangement joins TRBV5-1 to TRBJ2-7; no definite D call. V was cut by 0 bases and J by 3 bases, with 7 bases left in between. This CDR3 comprises 13 residues. Looked up from germline, CDR1 is SGHRS and CDR2 is YFSETQ. The CDR3 sequence: CASSLAQSYEQYF. DNA of the CDR3: TGCGCCAGCAGCTTGGCACAGAGCTACGAGCAGTACTTC.

This clonotype was recorded only once. The CDR3 DNA sequence: TGTGCCAGCAGTTCCCAATTGGGTGTAAACTATGGCTACACCTTC. This gives the protein CASSSQLGVNYGYTF. The V call is TRBV7-6, the J call TRBJ1-2; no definite D call. The germline CDR1 and CDR2 sequences are SGHVS and FNYEAQ. The CDR3 spans 15 residues. Trimming removed 6 bases at V and 2 bases at J, with 16 bases between. Full variable domain (rest looked up from reference TRBV7-6 and TRBJ1-2): GAGVSQSPRYKVTKRGQDVALRCDPISGHVSLYWYRQALGQGPEFLTYFNYEAQQDKSGLPNDRFSAERPEGSISTLTIQRTEQRDSAMYRCASSSQLGVNYGYTFGSGTRLTVV.

This clonotype was found a few times. The CDR3 sequence is CASSHNRGRWGYTF. The CDR3, as DNA: TGTGCCAGCAGTCATAACAGGGGGCGTTGGGGCTACACCTTC. The chain recombines TRBV12-3 or TRBV12-4 with TRBJ1-2; 9 bases fit TRBD1. The CDR3 has 14 amino acids. V dropped 5 bases and J dropped 8; count of bases not matched to a gene: 9.

For this clonotype: One junction end does not reproduce the germline sequence, and a read error may be involved. This chain joins TRBV12-3 or TRBV12-4 and TRBJ1-3; D remains unclear. The CDR3 has 10 residues. The DNA for the CDR3 is TGTGCCAGCAGTTTCCGGACTGTCCATTTT. Protein product: CASSFRTVHF.

There are a few counts of this clonotype. V usage is TRBV5-1 and J usage is TRBJ1-1; D unresolved. V lost 3 bases and J lost 3, with 6 bases in between. CDR1 and CDR2 from the germline V gene are SGHRS and YFSETQ. This CDR3 has 12 amino acids. The CDR3 nucleotides are TGCGCCAGCAGCTCCGAATACACTGAAGCTTTCTTT. Translation gives CASSSEYTEAFF.